A single T cell receptor (beta chain) is shown here with its context. This specimen belongs to a study of HIV-infected patients and healthy controls. TCRdb re-called the 5' RACE reads through MiXCR, storing one row per CDR3 protein. The top ten clones hold approximately 5.3% of a sample with approximately 67,000 distinct CDR3 sequences, about a sixth of them seen once. The CDR3 extends over 14 amino acids. CDR1 is LGHNA, CDR2 YNFKEQ, per germline. V was clipped by 1 base and J by 0 bases, with 3 bases between them. The TCR originated in a human donor in good health. The source material was CD4+ T cells from blood. The genes are TRBV4-2 and TRBJ1-4; D ambiguous. In DNA, the CDR3 is TGTGCCAGCAGCCAAGGGGCAACTAATGAAAAACTGTTTTTT. This translates into CASSQGATNEKLFF.